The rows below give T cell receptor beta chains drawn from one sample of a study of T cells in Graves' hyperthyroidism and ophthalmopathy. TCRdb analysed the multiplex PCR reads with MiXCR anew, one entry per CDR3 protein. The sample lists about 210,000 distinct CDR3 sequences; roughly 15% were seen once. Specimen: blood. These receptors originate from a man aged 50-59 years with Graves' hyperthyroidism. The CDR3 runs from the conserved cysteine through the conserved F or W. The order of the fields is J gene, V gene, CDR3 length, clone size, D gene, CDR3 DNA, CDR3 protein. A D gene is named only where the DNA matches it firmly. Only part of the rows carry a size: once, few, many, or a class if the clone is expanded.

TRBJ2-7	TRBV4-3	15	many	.	TGCGCCAGCAGCCAAGGGACCGCCATTCAATACGAGCAGTACTTC	CASSQGTAIQYEQYF
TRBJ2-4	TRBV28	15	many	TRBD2	TGTGCCAGCTGGGGTAGCGGGAGGGCCGGGGACATTCAGTACTTC	CASWGSGRAGDIQYF
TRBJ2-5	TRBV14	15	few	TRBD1	TGTGCCAGCAGCAAGAGGGGGACAGACCGTGAGACCCAGTACTTC	CASSKRGTDRETQYF
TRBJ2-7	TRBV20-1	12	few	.	TGCAGTGTTTCCGGGAGTCGCTACGAGCAGTACTTC	CSVSGSRYEQYF
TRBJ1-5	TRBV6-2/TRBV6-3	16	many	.	TGTGCCAGCAGTTGGGGGGGCGACAGACGCAATCAGCCCCAGCATTTT	CASSWGGDRRNQPQHF
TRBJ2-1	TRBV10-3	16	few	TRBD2	TGTGCCATCAGTGAGTCGATAGGAGGCGGGGGCAATGAGCAGTTCTTC	CAISESIGGGGNEQFF
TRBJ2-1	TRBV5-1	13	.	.	TGCGCCAGCAGCTTGGCCACTAACAATGAGCAGTTCTTC	CASSLATNNEQFF
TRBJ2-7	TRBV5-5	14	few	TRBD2	TGTGCCAGCAGCTGGGGGGGACTAGCCTACGAGCAGTACTTC	CASSWGGLAYEQYF
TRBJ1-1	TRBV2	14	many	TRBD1	TGTGCCAACTCAAAGGGGGCAGAGGGCACTGAAGCTTTCTTT	CANSKGAEGTEAFF
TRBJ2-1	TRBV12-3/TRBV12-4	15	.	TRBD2	TGTGCCAGCAGTTCAGAAGCGGGAGGCGGCAATGAGCAGTTCTTC	CASSSEAGGGNEQFF
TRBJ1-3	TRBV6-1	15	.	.	TGTGCCAGCAGCCTGTCACTGCACTCTGGAAACACCATATATTTT	CASSLSLHSGNTIYF
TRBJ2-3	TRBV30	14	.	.	TGTGCCTGGAGTGTATATGGGGTCCGCGATACGCAGTATTTT	CAWSVYGVRDTQYF
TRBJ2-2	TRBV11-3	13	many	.	TGTGCCAGCAGCCCCGGGAGTGTCGGGGAGCTGTTTTTT	CASSPGSVGELFF
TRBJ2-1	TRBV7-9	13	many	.	TGTGCCAGCAGCTTACCGCCACCAGAGGAGCAGTTCTTC	CASSLPPPEEQFF
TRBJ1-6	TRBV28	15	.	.	TGTGCCAGCATCCCTTGGGACAATTTAAATTCACCCCTCCACTTT	CASIPWDNLNSPLHF
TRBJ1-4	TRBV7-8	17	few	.	TGTGCCAGCAGCTTAGCGATTACCCTTGCAACTAATGAAAAACTGTTTTTT	CASSLAITLATNEKLFF
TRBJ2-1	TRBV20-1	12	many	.	TGCAGTTCTAGGTCGGTTGGGAATGAGCAGTTCTTC	CSSRSVGNEQFF
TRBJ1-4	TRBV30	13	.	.	TGTGCAGGGATGCCAGCGAATAATGAAAAACTGTTTTTT	CAGMPANNEKLFF
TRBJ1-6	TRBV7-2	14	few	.	TGTGCCAGCAGCCCCACGGGGGGGGATTCACCCCTCCACTTT	CASSPTGGDSPLHF
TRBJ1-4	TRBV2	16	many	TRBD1	TGTGCCAGCAGGAGAAACAGGGGCCGGGCCAATGAAAAACTGTTTTTT	CASRRNRGRANEKLFF
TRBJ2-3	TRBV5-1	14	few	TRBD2	TGCGCCAGCAGCTTGGGGGAGGGGCCAGATACGCAGTATTTT	CASSLGEGPDTQYF
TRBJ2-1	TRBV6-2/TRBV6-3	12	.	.	TGTGCCAGCAGGGGACCAGGCAATGAGCAGTTCTTC	CASRGPGNEQFF
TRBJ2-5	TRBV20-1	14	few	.	TGCAGTGCTAGAGGAGACTACGATCAAGAGACCCAGTACTTC	CSARGDYDQETQYF
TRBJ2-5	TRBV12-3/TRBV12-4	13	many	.	TGTGCCAGCAGTTTAGTAGCCCAAGAGACCCAGTACTTC	CASSLVAQETQYF
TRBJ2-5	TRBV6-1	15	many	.	TGTGCCAGCAGTGAAAGAAGTGACGGGAGAGAGACCCAGTACTTC	CASSERSDGRETQYF
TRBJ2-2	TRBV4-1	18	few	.	TGCGCCAGCAGCCAAGATCTTTGGGGACTCCGGAACACCGGGGAGCTGTTTTTT	CASSQDLWGLRNTGELFF
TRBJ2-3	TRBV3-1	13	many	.	TGTGCCAGCAGCCAAGGGGGAAGGGACTCGCAGTATTTT	CASSQGGRDSQYF
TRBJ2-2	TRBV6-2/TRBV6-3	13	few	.	TGTGCCAGCAGTTGGGACGCCACCGGGGAGCTGTTTTTT	CASSWDATGELFF
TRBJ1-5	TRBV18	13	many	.	TGTGCCAGCTCACCCGAACGGTGGCAGCCCCAGCATTTT	CASSPERWQPQHF
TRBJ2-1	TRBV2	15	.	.	TGTGCCAGCAGTGATGGCAGGGACGTTTACAATGAGCAGTTCTTC	CASSDGRDVYNEQFF
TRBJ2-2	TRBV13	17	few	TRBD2	TGTGCCAGCAGCCGAGGGGGACTAGCGGGAAACACCGGGGAGCTGTTTTTT	CASSRGGLAGNTGELFF
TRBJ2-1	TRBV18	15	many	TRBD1	TGTGCCAGCTCACCAGGGGGACAGGACTACAATGAGCAGTTCTTC	CASSPGGQDYNEQFF
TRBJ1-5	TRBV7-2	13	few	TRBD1	TGTGCCAGCAGCTGGACAGGGACTCAGCCCCAGCATTTT	CASSWTGTQPQHF
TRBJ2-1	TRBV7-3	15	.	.	TGTGCCAGCAGCCCACAATGGGCCCCCGAGGGTGAGCAGTTCTTC	CASSPQWAPEGEQFF
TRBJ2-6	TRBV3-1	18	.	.	TGTGCCAGCAGCCCTCAGGGGGAGGATCTCTCTGGGGCCAACGTCCTGACTTTC	CASSPQGEDLSGANVLTF
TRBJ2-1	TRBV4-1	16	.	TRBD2	TGCGCCAGCAGCCAAGGACTAGCGGGAGGGGACAATGAGCAGTTCTTC	CASSQGLAGGDNEQFF
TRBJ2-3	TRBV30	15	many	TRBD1	TGTGCCTGGAGTGGCCACAGGGGACGCACAGATACGCAGTATTTT	CAWSGHRGRTDTQYF
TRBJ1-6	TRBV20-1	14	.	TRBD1	TGCAGTGCTCCTATCAGGGGGTATAATTCACCCCTCCACTTT	CSAPIRGYNSPLHF
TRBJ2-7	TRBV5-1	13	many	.	TGCGCCAGCAGCGAGGGCGGGACCTACGAGCAGTACTTC	CASSEGGTYEQYF
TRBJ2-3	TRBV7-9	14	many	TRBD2	TGTGCCAGCAGCACCTCTAGCGGGAGGCTGACGCAGTATTTT	CASSTSSGRLTQYF
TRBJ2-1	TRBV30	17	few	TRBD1	TGTGCCTGGAGACCGCTGGCTGGGGGGACAGGGGAATATGAGCAGTTCTTC	CAWRPLAGGTGEYEQFF
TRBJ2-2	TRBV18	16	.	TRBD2	TGTGCCAGCTCACCTGGACTAGCGGGTCACACCGGGGAGCTGTTTTTT	CASSPGLAGHTGELFF
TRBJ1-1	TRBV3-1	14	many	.	TGTGCCAGCAGCCTTTCAGAGACAAACACTGAAGCTTTCTTT	CASSLSETNTEAFF
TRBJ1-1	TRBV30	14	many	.	TGTGCCTGGAGTGTACCAGCTTCTCTCACTGAAGCTTTCTTT	CAWSVPASLTEAFF
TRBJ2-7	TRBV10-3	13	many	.	TGTGCCATCATGGGGACAAATTCCTACGAGCAGTACTTC	CAIMGTNSYEQYF
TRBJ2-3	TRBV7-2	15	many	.	TGTGCCAGCAGCTTAGTGGACAGTAGCACAGATACGCAGTATTTT	CASSLVDSSTDTQYF
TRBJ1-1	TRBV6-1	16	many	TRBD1	TGTGCCAGCAGGGGTCCCGGGACAGGTTTGAACACTGAAGCTTTCTTT	CASRGPGTGLNTEAFF
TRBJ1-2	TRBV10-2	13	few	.	TGCGCCAGCAGTCCGGACACAGTCTATGGCTACACCTTC	CASSPDTVYGYTF
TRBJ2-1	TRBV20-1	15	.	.	TGCAGTGCCCCCCTTCGACATAGGAATTACAATGAGCAGTTCTTC	CSAPLRHRNYNEQFF
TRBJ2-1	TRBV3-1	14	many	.	TGTGCCAGCAGCCAACAGTTTACTAGTGGTGAGCAGTTCTTC	CASSQQFTSGEQFF
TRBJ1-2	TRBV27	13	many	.	TGTGCCAGCAGTTTAACAGACGGGAATGGCTACACCTTC	CASSLTDGNGYTF
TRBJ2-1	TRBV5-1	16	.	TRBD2	TGCGCCAGCAGCTTTACTAGCGGTATGCTGTGGCATGAGCAGTTCTTC	CASSFTSGMLWHEQFF
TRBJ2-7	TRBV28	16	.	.	TGTGCCAGCATTTCCCGGGGGGCTGGCGGGACATACGAGCAGTACTTC	CASISRGAGGTYEQYF
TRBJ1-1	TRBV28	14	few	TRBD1	TGTGCCAGCAGGATAGGACAGGCGAACACTGAAGCTTTCTTT	CASRIGQANTEAFF